These T cell receptor beta chains were read from a single sample in a study of OX40 agonist ivuxolimab in advanced cancers. TCRdb keeps only in-frame clones here, not all; method: immunoSEQ multiplex PCR. The sample holds 76,000 or so clones; 85% to 95% are singletons and the top ten take over 5%. Sequenced material: CD4+ or CD8+ T cells sorted from blood, taken in a trial of the OX40 agonist ivuxolimab. These receptors were taken from an adult with an advanced solid tumor such as melanoma, head and neck, liver or kidney cancer. CDR3s include the opening cysteine and the closing phenylalanine or tryptophan. Fields, in order: D gene, J gene, V gene, clone size, CDR3 protein, CDR3 DNA. D genes are given only for firm matches. Rows give clone size only sometimes, using once, few, many, or a class for an expanded clone.

>TRBD1|TRBJ2-7|TRBV2|NA
CASSGGTGIEQYF
TGTGCCAGCAGTGGGGGGACAGGGATCGAGCAGTACTTC
>NA|TRBJ2-7|TRBV4-3|NA
CASSQDTGGLYEQYF
TGCGCCAGCAGCCAAGACACCGGGGGGCTCTACGAGCAGTACTTC
>TRBD1|TRBJ1-2|TRBV6-5|NA
CASSYSWTGEGYTF
TGTGCCAGCAGTTACTCTTGGACAGGGGAAGGCTACACCTTC
>TRBD1|TRBJ2-7|TRBV7-6|NA
CASSNGQGEQYF
TGTGCCAGCAGCAACGGACAGGGAGAGCAGTACTTC
>NA|TRBJ2-7|TRBV2|NA
CASSHTQQSYEQYF
TGTGCCAGCAGTCACACCCAGCAGTCCTACGAGCAGTACTTC
>NA|TRBJ1-1|TRBV6-5|once
CASSYSPSNTEAFF
TGTGCCAGCAGTTACTCCCCATCGAACACTGAAGCTTTCTTT
>NA|TRBJ1-4|TRBV6-4|once
CASGNAPGRRSF
TGTGCCAGCGGAAATGCCCCGGGACGGCGTTCCTTT
>NA|TRBJ1-1|TRBV27|NA
CASSLSGGTEAFF
TGTGCCAGCAGTTTATCAGGGGGCACTGAAGCTTTCTTT
>TRBD1|TRBJ2-7|TRBV5-1|NA
CASSLVTGVAYEQYF
TGCGCCAGCAGCTTGGTGACAGGGGTAGCCTACGAGCAGTACTTC
>TRBD2|TRBJ2-3|TRBV27|NA
CASSLGLGPDTQYF
TGTGCCAGCAGTTTAGGACTAGGCCCAGATACGCAGTATTTT
>NA|TRBJ2-7|TRBV13|NA
CASSGGSYEQYF
TGTGCCAGCAGTGGCGGCTCCTACGAGCAGTACTTC
>NA|TRBJ2-2|TRBV19|NA
CASSLGPSGELFF
TGTGCCAGTAGTTTGGGCCCGAGCGGGGAGCTGTTTTTT
>TRBD1|TRBJ1-1|TRBV4-2|NA
CASTESLDRFGTEAFF
TGTGCCAGCACCGAGAGCCTGGACAGGTTTGGCACTGAAGCTTTCTTT
>NA|TRBJ1-1|TRBV27|NA
CASTRNERVRYTEAFF
TGCGCCAGCACGCGGAACGAGCGGGTCAGGTACACTGAAGCTTTCTTT
>TRBD1|TRBJ1-1|TRBV27|NA
CASSSWTGGSEAFF
TGTGCCAGCAGTTCTTGGACAGGGGGTTCTGAAGCTTTCTTT
>TRBD2|TRBJ2-5|TRBV11-3|NA
CASSPHAGVPETQYF
TGTGCCAGCAGCCCCCATGCGGGGGTGCCGGAGACCCAGTACTTC
>NA|TRBJ2-5|TRBV4-1|NA
CASSQDTGFGETQYF
TGCGCCAGCAGCCAAGATACGGGTTTCGGAGAGACCCAGTACTTC
>TRBD2|TRBJ2-3|TRBV5-4|NA
CASSFREEVTDTQYF
TGTGCCAGCAGCTTCCGGGAGGAGGTCACAGATACGCAGTATTTT
>TRBD2|TRBJ2-2|TRBV9|once
CASSERTSGTGELFF
TGTGCCAGCAGCGAAAGGACTAGCGGGACCGGGGAGCTGTTTTTT
>TRBD2|TRBJ2-3|TRBV9|NA
CASSGPSGRDTDTQYF
TGTGCCAGCAGCGGTCCCAGCGGGAGGGACACAGATACGCAGTATTTT
>NA|TRBJ2-1|TRBV6-5|NA
CASSSGQYNEQFF
TGTGCCAGCAGTTCGGGCCAATACAATGAGCAGTTCTTC
>TRBD1|TRBJ1-2|TRBV19|NA
CASRDSLLNYGYTF
TGTGCCAGCCGGGACAGCCTTCTTAACTATGGCTACACCTTC
>TRBD1|TRBJ1-3|TRBV6-6|NA
CASSHSGTAGNTIYF
TGTGCCAGCAGTCACTCCGGGACAGCCGGAAACACCATATATTTT
>TRBD2|TRBJ2-3|TRBV11-2|NA
CASSLEHSGGGTQYF
TGTGCCAGCAGCTTAGAACATAGCGGGGGCGGTACGCAGTATTTT
>TRBD2|TRBJ2-2|TRBV19|NA
CASAGTSSSGELFF
TGTGCCAGTGCCGGGACTAGTTCTTCCGGGGAGCTGTTTTTT
>TRBD1|TRBJ1-2|TRBV5-8|NA
CASTTGHYGYTF
TGTGCCAGCACGACAGGGCACTATGGCTACACCTTC
>NA|TRBJ2-1|TRBV7-6|NA
CASSLAGASSYNEQFF
TGTGCCAGCAGCTTAGCGGGTGCGAGCTCCTACAATGAGCAGTTCTTC
>TRBD2|TRBJ2-1|TRBV10-2|NA
CASSESSGTYNEQFF
TGCGCCAGCAGTGAATCCAGCGGGACCTACAATGAGCAGTTCTTC
>TRBD1|TRBJ1-1|TRBV29-1|few
CSFEPRGLTEAFF
TGCAGCTTCGAACCCAGGGGGCTGACTGAAGCTTTCTTT
>NA|TRBJ2-2|TRBV29-1|NA
CSVVPTNTGELFF
TGCAGCGTTGTCCCAACAAACACCGGGGAGCTGTTTTTT
>NA|TRBJ2-7|TRBV4-1|NA
CASSQEFRASSYEQYF
TGCGCCAGCAGCCAAGAATTCAGGGCTAGCTCCTACGAGCAGTACTTC
>NA|TRBJ2-3|TRBV7-6|NA
CASSSAGRPQSGTQYF
TGTGCCAGCAGCTCCGCCGGTCGGCCCCAATCGGGGACGCAGTATTTT
>TRBD2|TRBJ2-7|TRBV27|NA
CASSREPGLGMDEQYF
TGTGCCAGCAGTCGGGAGCCGGGACTAGGGATGGACGAGCAGTACTTC
>NA|TRBJ2-1|TRBV5-6|NA
CASSSIMLNEQFF
TGTGCCAGCAGCTCAATAATGCTCAATGAGCAGTTCTTC
>NA|TRBJ1-2|TRBV7-2|NA
CASSLGVPEANYGYTF
TGTGCCAGCAGCTTAGGTGTCCCGGAGGCTAACTATGGCTACACCTTC
>NA|TRBJ2-7|TRBV20-1|NA
CSAPFAYEQYF
TGCAGTGCCCCCTTCGCCTACGAGCAGTACTTC
>NA|TRBJ2-1|TRBV19|NA
CASRSRKGYNEQFF
TGTGCCAGTCGTTCACGGAAGGGCTACAATGAGCAGTTCTTC
>NA|TRBJ1-3|TRBV11-2|NA
CASKTMGSGNTIYF
TGTGCCAGCAAAACCATGGGCTCTGGAAACACCATATATTTT
>NA|TRBJ2-3|TRBV27|NA
CASSLPSGDTQYF
TGTGCCAGCAGTTTACCCTCGGGGGATACGCAGTATTTT
>NA|TRBJ1-1|TRBV5-4|NA
CASSPGTLSEAFF
TGTGCCAGCAGCCCCGGGACGTTATCTGAAGCTTTCTTT
>NA|TRBJ2-7|TRBV30|NA
CAYTGTRDEQYF
TGTGCCTACACCGGGACAAGGGACGAGCAGTACTTC
>TRBD1|TRBJ2-7|TRBV4-1|NA
CASSLAGQGAYEQYF
TGCGCCAGCAGCCTAGCGGGACAGGGGGCCTACGAGCAGTACTTC
>TRBD1|TRBJ2-7|TRBV2|once
CATRTGVVPYEQYF
TGTGCCACCAGAACAGGGGTCGTGCCCTACGAGCAGTACTTC
>NA|TRBJ2-7|TRBV27|NA
CASSPTGNEQYF
TGTGCCAGCAGTCCGACAGGAAACGAGCAGTACTTC
>NA|TRBJ1-1|TRBV27|once
CASSLRGEYTEAFF
TGTGCCAGCAGTCTAAGAGGGGAGTACACTGAAGCTTTCTTT
>TRBD1|TRBJ1-1|TRBV4-1|once
CASSQLPGQVMNTEAFF
TGCGCCAGCAGCCAGTTACCGGGACAGGTCATGAACACTGAAGCTTTCTTT
>NA|TRBJ2-3|TRBV4-3|NA
CASSQDGATSTDTQYF
TGCGCCAGCAGCCAAGATGGAGCGACTAGCACAGATACGCAGTATTTT
>TRBD2|TRBJ2-4|TRBV13|NA
CASSKGRVGIQYF
TGTGCCAGCAGCAAAGGGAGGGTGGGCATTCAGTACTTC
>NA|TRBJ1-5|TRBV25-1|once
CASSGNFQCQPQHF
TGTGCCAGCAGTGGGAATTTTCAGTGCCAGCCCCAGCATTTT
>NA|TRBJ1-4|TRBV11-2|once
CASSLNFENEKLFF
TGTGCCAGCAGCTTAAACTTCGAGAACGAAAAACTGTTTTTT